These 23 T cell receptor beta chains share one sample of origin, sequenced in a study of human T cells and chemical hapten exposure (dated by TCRdb to the early 2020s). Library creation used 5' RACE. Sequenced using an Illumina MiSeq. TCRdb took the public reads, trimmed them with fastp at Q25, ran MiXCR for clone calling and kept in-frame beta chains. Duplicate CDR3 protein sequences are folded into a single record with the most common DNA and genes. In all, the sample holds around 140,000 distinct CDR3 sequences, and around 4% of those were seen once. The ten largest clones add up to over 1.3% of the sample. Total RNA was isolated from unfractionated whole blood collected in Tempus Blood RNA tubes. These receptors were collected from a female donor in good health.

This clonotype was picked up many times. V is TRBV6-1 and J is TRBJ1-3; 11 bases are shared with TRBD1. The CDR3 contains 16 residues. V shed 3 bases and J 0 bases; nucleotides not matched to a gene: 1. The germline CDR1 and CDR2 sequences are MNHNS and SASEGT. CDR3 region: CASSEDRGHSGNTIYF. The CDR3 coding sequence is TGTGCCAGCAGTGAGGACAGGGGGCACTCTGGAAACACCATATATTTT.

This clonotype was detected many times. This chain connects TRBV19 to TRBJ1-6; D is ambiguous. The CDR3 length is 14 residues. V lost 8 bases and J 6 bases, leaving 14 bases between the germline ends. CDR1 is LNHDA, CDR2 SQIVND, per germline (reference sequence). The CDR3 loop is CASSGRQVNSPLHF. CDR3 coding DNA: TGTGCCAGTTCGGGCCGCCAGGTTAATTCACCCCTCCACTTT. Full variable domain (outside the CDR3, taken from reference TRBV19 and TRBJ1-6): DGGITQSPKYLFRKEGQNVTLSCEQNLNHDAMYWYRQDPGQGLRLIYYSQIVNDFQKGDIAEGYSVSREKKESFPLTVTSAQKNPTAFYLCASSGRQVNSPLHFGNGTRLTVT.

This clonotype was picked up many times. V is TRBV5-1 and J is TRBJ2-5; 7 bases are a match to TRBD2. This CDR3 is built from 13 residues. Per the germline V gene, CDR1 is SGHRS and CDR2 is YFSETQ. V shed 6 bases, J shed 1 base, and the junction held 3 bases outside the gene matches. The CDR3 is CASTGGTQETQYF. CDR3 bases: TGCGCCAGCACCGGGGGGACCCAAGAGACCCAGTACTTC.

This clonotype was seen a few times. The CDR3 DNA is TGCGCCAGCAGCCAAACGAGGGCAAGGAACACTGAAGCTTTCTTT. Its protein is CASSQTRARNTEAFF. The rearrangement joins TRBV4-1 to TRBJ1-1; D gene unclear. The V gene lost 2 bases and the J gene lost 1 base, with 11 bases spanning the gap. The CDR3 runs to 15 residues. Per the germline V gene, CDR1 is MGHRA and CDR2 is YSYEKL.

This clonotype appeared many times. The J gene is TRBJ1-4, the V gene TRBV7-9; D ambiguous. V was trimmed by 5 bases and J by 5 bases, leaving 9 bases between them. The CDR3 loop spans 13 amino acids. Germline CDR1 SEHNR, CDR2 FQNEAQ (reference sequence). In DNA form, the CDR3 reads TGTGCCAGCAGCGTCAGTTCCAATGAAAAACTGTTTTTT. Translated: CASSVSSNEKLFF.

The table lists this clonotype with many counts. The genes are TRBV19 and TRBJ2-7, with 12 nucleotides matching TRBD1. V trimming: 5 bases; J trimming: 8 bases; junction bases outside the gene matches: 7. Germline CDR1 is LNHDA and CDR2 is SQIVND (reference sequence). The CDR3 is made up of 14 amino acids. CDR3 residues: CASSSGTGGSQQYF. The CDR3 DNA follows: TGTGCCAGTAGTTCCGGGACAGGGGGCAGTCAGCAGTACTTC.

At least ten counts were recorded for this clonotype. The V gene is TRBV9, the J gene TRBJ2-1; a possible D gene is TRBD2 (5 bases). Deletions cut 1 base from V and 10 bases from J, with 9 bases between. This CDR3 is built from 12 residues. Germline CDR1 is SGDLS and CDR2 is YYNGEE. This CDR3 reads CASSVLGGEQFF. CDR3 sequence (DNA): TGTGCCAGCAGCGTACTAGGAGGCGAGCAGTTCTTC.

This clonotype was picked up many times. The rearrangement links TRBV2 to TRBJ1-2, with 7 bases identical to TRBD1. This CDR3 region has 12 residues. J was trimmed by 7 bases and V by 10 bases; bases with no gene match: 9. Germline V gene data show CDR1 as SNHLY and CDR2 as FYNNEI. Here the CDR3 DNA reads TGTGCCACGGGACAGATGAAGAGTGGCTACACCTTC. Protein: CATGQMKSGYTF.

The table lists this clonotype with many counts. The rearrangement links TRBV7-2 to TRBJ1-2; no reliable D call. Germline assignment: CDR1 SGHTA and CDR2 FQGNSA. The CDR3 runs 13 residues. Trimming left V 5 bases short and J 8 bases short, with 15 bases between. The CDR3 coding sequence is TGTGCCAGCAGCATCTCGTCGACAACCGGCTACACCTTC. This sequence encodes CASSISSTTGYTF.

This clonotype was seen a few times. This rearrangement joins TRBV7-2 to TRBJ2-5; 7 positions match TRBD2. The CDR3 consists of 14 residues. Losses at the gene ends were 3 bases for V and 9 bases for J; bases not matched to a gene: 10. Germline V gives CDR1 SGHTA, CDR2 FQGNSA. For the CDR3, the DNA is TGTGCCAGCAGCTTGATAAGACTAGCAACGGCCCAGTACTTC. Protein sequence: CASSLIRLATAQYF.

The CDR3 sequence: CASSQKGTGDNSPLHF. The DNA of the CDR3 is TGTGCCAGCAGCCAAAAGGGGACAGGGGATAATTCACCCCTCCACTTT. V usage is TRBV3-1 and J usage is TRBJ1-6, with 10 bases matching TRBD1. Germline assignment: CDR1 LGHDT and CDR2 YNNKEL (reference sequence). CDR3 length: 16 residues. Germline trimming cut 2 bases from V and 5 bases from J; bases unmatched to any gene: 3.

This clonotype occurred a few times. V gene TRBV20-1 combines with J gene TRBJ2-1; 7 positions agree with TRBD2. V trimming: 4 bases; J trimming: 6 bases; junction bases outside the gene matches: 6. Germline values: CDR1 DFQATT, CDR2 SNEGSKA (reference sequence). This CDR3 has 13 amino acids. In DNA, the CDR3 is TGCAGTGCTAACCGGGACTACCTCAATGAGCAGTTCTTC. Encoded protein: CSANRDYLNEQFF.

This clonotype was found many times. V gene TRBV21-1 combines with J gene TRBJ2-7; no check of the table's D call, TRBD1, against the DNA was made. TRBV21-1 is a pseudogene. The CDR3 covers 14 residues. The CDR3 here is CAMPGAKDRHEQYF. The CDR3 bases are TGTGCCATGCCGGGGGCCAAGGACCGGCACGAGCAGTACTTC.

Points on this clonotype: With a much larger clone just one base away, this may be a read error. The rearrangement joins TRBV24-1 to TRBJ2-2; D may match TRBD1 or TRBD2 (5 bases each). This CDR3 has 14 amino acids. Germline CDR1 and CDR2: KGHDR and SFDVKD. Trimming left V 2 bases short and J 6 bases short, with 9 bases between. Written as DNA, the CDR3 is TGTGCCACCAGTGATTGTAAGGGACCCGGGGAGCTGTTTTTT. Translated: CATSDCKGPGELFF.

This clonotype has just a few counts. This chain uses TRBV19 with TRBJ2-3; 8 nucleotides match TRBD1. V trimming: 1 base; J trimming: 1 base; junction bases outside the gene matches: 4. Germline CDR1 LNHDA, CDR2 SQIVND (reference sequence). The CDR3 spans 16 residues. In nucleotides, the CDR3 is TGTGCCAGTAGTATAGGCGCGACAGGGGGCACAGATACGCAGTATTTT. It yields the protein CASSIGATGGTDTQYF.

There are many counts of this clonotype. This chain joins TRBV9 and TRBJ2-3; D unresolved. Trimming pared 3 bases from V and 0 bases from J, leaving 8 bases between. The length of the CDR3 is 14 residues. Germline V CDR1 and CDR2: SGDLS, YYNGEE. The CDR3 sequence: CASSEDPSTDTQYF. Here the CDR3 DNA reads TGTGCCAGCAGCGAAGACCCGAGCACAGATACGCAGTATTTT.

This clonotype was counted many times. The V and J genes are TRBV11-3 and TRBJ2-1, with D perhaps given as TRBD1 or TRBD2 (5 bases each). Germline CDR1 is SGHNT and CDR2 is YENEEA. V lost 3 bases and J 9 bases, leaving 15 bases between the germline ends. CDR3 length equals 14 residues. Here the CDR3 reads CASSLGGGLGEQFF. CDR3 DNA sequence: TGTGCCAGCAGCTTGGGTGGGGGTCTAGGTGAGCAGTTCTTC.

Ten or more counts support this clonotype. CDR3: CASSTRQGSQFF. CDR3 nucleotides: TGTGCCAGCAGCACCCGACAGGGTTCACAGTTCTTC. J is TRBJ2-1 and V is TRBV3-1, with TRBD1 identical over 7 bases. Germline-derived CDR1 and CDR2 are LGHDT and YNNKEL (reference sequence). Trimming took 5 bases from V and 13 from J; bases not matched to a gene: 8. This CDR3 contains 12 residues.

Many counts were recorded for this clonotype. This may stem from a read error, because a much larger clone lies one nucleotide away. The V call is TRBV5-1, the J call TRBJ2-7; D unclear. This CDR3 has 12 residues. The germline V gene has CDR1 SGHRS and CDR2 YFSETQ. Trimming removed 3 bases at V and 5 bases at J, with 9 bases between. The CDR3 nucleotides are TGCGCCAGCAGCTGGATAGGGAACGAGCAGTACTTC. Translated: CASSWIGNEQYF.

This rearrangement joins TRBV2 to TRBJ2-3; TRBD2 aligns across 9 bases. The CDR3 contains 15 residues. Germline CDR1 and CDR2: SNHLY and FYNNEI. Unmatched junction bases numbered 7, after V lost 4 bases and J lost 5 bases. In nucleotides, the CDR3 is TGTGCCAGCAGTGGTTTAAGCGGGGGGCTAGATACGCAGTATTTT. Protein product: CASSGLSGGLDTQYF.

In its sample, this clonotype was seen many times. J is TRBJ2-1 and V is TRBV18, with D possibly being TRBD2 (6 bases). The germline V gene has CDR1 KGHSH and CDR2 LQKENI. V gave up 3 bases and J gave up 6 bases, with 24 bases separating them. The CDR3 is made up of 18 amino acids. CDR3 sequence reads: CASSPSTAGSVGGNEQFF. CDR3 coding DNA: TGTGCCAGCTCACCCTCTACGGCGGGTTCCGTCGGGGGCAATGAGCAGTTCTTC. The full variable domain, with the rest looked up from reference TRBV18 and TRBJ2-1, is NAGVMQNPRHLVRRRGQEARLRCSPMKGHSHVYWYRQLPEEGLKFMVYLQKENIIDESGMPKERFSAEFPKEGPSILRIQQVVRGDSAAYFCASSPSTAGSVGGNEQFFGPGTRLTVL.

This clonotype has a count of ten or more. The chain combines TRBV20-1 with TRBJ1-2, with D hard to call. Germline CDR1 is DFQATT and CDR2 is SNEGSKA (reference sequence). Trimming shortened V by 0 bases and J by 4 bases, and 9 bases separated the two germline ends. The CDR3 consists of 13 residues. The CDR3 DNA reads TGCAGTGCTAGAGATTGGGAAGGCTATGGCTACACCTTC. This translates into CSARDWEGYGYTF.

This clonotype has a count of ten or more. The chain is built from TRBV7-2 and TRBJ2-3; D gene uncertain. The CDR3 spans 14 residues. Germline loops: CDR1 SGHTA, CDR2 FQGNSA. Trimming shortened V by 5 bases and J by 6 bases, and 15 bases separated the two germline ends. The CDR3 DNA follows: TGTGCCAGCAGCCGTAGCAGGAACGTGGATACGCAGTATTTT. Its translation: CASSRSRNVDTQYF.